Following are 20 T cell receptor beta chains from one sample sequenced in a study of identifying expanded T cells in peripheral blood. Profiling relied on immunoSEQ multiplex PCR, and the TCRdb table lists in-frame clones only, not all of them. There are tens of thousands of clones in the sample; 80% to 90% occur only once, and around 19% lies in the top ten. Source material: blood. The receptors originated from a person between 18 and 75 years old in good health.

The chain is built from TRBV7-8 and TRBJ2-3, with a tentative D call TRBD1 (5 bases). Germline V CDR1 and CDR2: SGHVS, FQNEAQ. The V end lost 3 bases, the J end lost 2 bases, and 15 bases lay between the germline ends. The CDR3 is made up of 16 amino acids. DNA of the CDR3: TGTGCCAGCAGCTTTTCCAGGGCATTAGACACAGATACGCAGTATTTT. As protein: CASSFSRALDTDTQYF.

The DNA for the CDR3 is TGCGCCAGCAGCCAAGCTTGGGGGGAAGACAGGGGCGAGCAGTACTTC. This codes for CASSQAWGEDRGEQYF. The J gene is TRBJ2-7, the V gene TRBV4-3; TRBD1 matches 8 bases. V dropped 1 base and J dropped 6; count of bases not matched to a gene: 11. The CDR3 is made up of 16 amino acids. Germline V gene sequence: CDR1 LGHNA, CDR2 YSLEER.

V usage is TRBV7-2 and J usage is TRBJ2-5; 8 bases agree with TRBD2. The CDR3 is 17 amino acids. Looked up from germline, CDR1 is SGHTA and CDR2 is FQGNSA. V was clipped by 0 bases and J by 1 base; unmatched bases: 7. CDR3 DNA sequence: TGTGCCAGCAGCTTAGCGCTTCCGGGAGGGGGCCAAGAGACCCAGTACTTC. Translating gives CASSLALPGGGQETQYF.

The chain is built from TRBV10-3 and TRBJ1-2; weak D call: TRBD1 (5 bases). V was shortened by 3 bases and J by 0 bases, with 17 bases between the two germline ends. Germline-derived CDR1 and CDR2 are ENHRY and SYGVKD. The CDR3 contains 17 residues. CDR3 region: CAISDSVLGDANYGYTF. In DNA, the CDR3 is TGTGCCATCAGTGACAGTGTATTAGGGGATGCTAACTATGGCTACACCTTC.

V is TRBV28 and J is TRBJ1-4; D not certain. CDR1 MDHEN and CDR2 SYDVKM come from the germline V gene. The V end lost 3 bases, the J end lost 5 bases, and 10 bases lay between the germline ends. The length of the CDR3 is 14 residues. CDR3 sequence reads: CASSFGPSNEKLFF. DNA for the CDR3: TGTGCCAGCAGTTTCGGGCCATCGAATGAAAAACTGTTTTTT. Looking up the rest from reference TRBV28 and TRBJ1-4 gives the full variable domain: DVKVTQSSRYLVKRTGEKVFLECVQDMDHENMFWYRQDPGLGLRLIYFSYDVKMKEKGDIPEGYSVSREKKERFSLILESASTNQTSMYLCASSFGPSNEKLFFGSGTQLSVL.

The genes are TRBV6-1 and TRBJ1-1, with D unclear. With 5 bases removed from V and 1 base from J, the gap between germline ends came to 5 bases. The germline CDR1 and CDR2 sequences are MNHNS and SASEGT. The CDR3 has 12 amino acids. CDR3 DNA: TGTGCCAGCAGTAGGAGGAACACTGAAGCTTTCTTT. Its translation is CASSRRNTEAFF.

The rearrangement joins TRBV2 to TRBJ2-5, with TRBD2 identical over 9 bases. Germline assignment: CDR1 SNHLY and CDR2 FYNNEI. The CDR3 runs to 16 residues. The J segment lost 6 bases and the V segment lost 3 bases, leaving 11 bases of the junction unmatched. The DNA for the CDR3 is TGTGCCAGCAGTGAGGGTCACGCGGGAGGGATCAAGACCCAGTACTTC. This translates into CASSEGHAGGIKTQYF.

This chain uses TRBV9 with TRBJ2-2; the D gene is possibly TRBD2 (5 bases). Germline V gene sequence: CDR1 SGDLS, CDR2 YYNGEE. Trimming took off 0 bases at V and 3 bases at J, with 9 bases between the two ends. This CDR3 comprises 15 residues. The CDR3 nucleotides read TGTGCCAGCAGCGTAGATAGGGAGTACACCGGGGAGCTGTTTTTT. This sequence encodes CASSVDREYTGELFF.

V gene TRBV6-5 combines with J gene TRBJ1-3; the D is unclear. The CDR3 runs to 11 residues. The V end lost 11 bases, the J end lost 0 bases, and 5 bases lay between the germline ends. Germline V gene data show CDR1 as MNHEY and CDR2 as SVGAGI. In nucleotides, the CDR3 is TGTGCCGTCCACTCTGGAAACACCATATATTTT. This sequence encodes CAVHSGNTIYF.

The chain carries TRBV27 and TRBJ2-5, with 9 bases aligning to TRBD1. Germline-derived CDR1 and CDR2 are MNHEY and SMNVEV (reference sequence). The length of the CDR3 is 15 residues. Trimming at V came to 2 bases and at J to 7 bases, leaving 8 bases not matched to a gene. DNA for the CDR3: TGTGCCAGCAGTTTAAGTGGGACAGGGAGGGGGACCCAGTACTTC. Its protein product is CASSLSGTGRGTQYF.

This chain connects TRBV9 to TRBJ2-3; 7 bases are a match to TRBD1. Germline CDR1 SGDLS, CDR2 YYNGEE. This CDR3 contains 15 residues. Germline trimming cut 0 bases from V and 5 bases from J; bases unmatched to any gene: 6. For the CDR3, the DNA is TGTGCCAGCAGCGTAGGACAGGGTGCGAAAGATACGCAGTATTTT. Its translation is CASSVGQGAKDTQYF.

The J gene is TRBJ2-5, the V gene TRBV9, with D possibly being TRBD1 (5 bases). The CDR3 has 15 amino acids. CDR1 is SGDLS and CDR2 is YYNGEE in the germline V gene. The V end was cut by 0 bases, the J end by 1 base, with 10 bases between. Here the CDR3 DNA reads TGTGCCAGCAGCGTAGACAGGCTAGTCCAAGAGACCCAGTACTTC. This translates into CASSVDRLVQETQYF.

V gene TRBV5-4 combines with J gene TRBJ2-1; TRBD2 aligns across 8 bases. Trimming at V came to 0 bases and at J to 3 bases, leaving 5 bases not matched to a gene. CDR3 size: 16 residues. Germline V lookup: CDR1 SGHNT, CDR2 YYREEE (reference sequence). The CDR3 DNA follows: TGTGCCAGCAGCTTGGGGCTAGCGGGCCTCTACAATGAGCAGTTCTTC. Its protein product is CASSLGLAGLYNEQFF.

This clone was detected once. V usage is TRBV21-1 and J usage is TRBJ2-5; the D segment call TRBD2 is taken from the table without a DNA check. TRBV21-1 is labeled a pseudogene. The CDR3 is 16 residues long. CDR3 sequence reads: CASSRVSSPGEETQYF. DNA of the CDR3: TGTGCCAGCAGCCGCGTTAGTTCGCCGGGAGAAGAGACCCAGTACTTC.

The CDR3 sequence is CATSRGQGPAHTIYF. The CDR3 DNA is TGTGCCACCAGCAGAGGACAGGGCCCAGCGCACACCATATATTTT. The chain recombines TRBV15 with TRBJ1-3; 7 bases align to TRBD1. Germline trimming cut 1 base from V and 8 bases from J; bases unmatched to any gene: 8. The CDR3 is 15 amino acids. Looked up from germline, CDR1 is LNHNV and CDR2 is YYDKDF (reference sequence).

This sequence joins TRBV27 and TRBJ1-5; D call uncertain. Germline V CDR1 and CDR2: MNHEY, SMNVEV (reference sequence). V was shortened by 6 bases and J by 0 bases, with 12 bases between the two germline ends. This CDR3 comprises 15 residues. In DNA, the CDR3 is TGTGCCAGCAGGCCTATTGTTTATAGCAATCAGCCCCAGCATTTT. Amino acids: CASRPIVYSNQPQHF.

The rearrangement joins TRBV5-6 to TRBJ1-5; tentative D call: TRBD1 (6 bases). Trimming pared 6 bases from V and 7 bases from J, leaving 14 bases between. Germline CDR1 is SGHDT and CDR2 is YYEEEE. The length of the CDR3 is 13 residues. For the CDR3, the DNA is TGTGCCAGCACCGTTCAGGGGAGCCAGCCCCAGCATTTT. Translating gives CASTVQGSQPQHF.

This chain uses TRBV28 with TRBJ2-7; the D is unclear. Trimming left V 6 bases short and J 2 bases short, with 17 bases between. Germline V gene sequence: CDR1 MDHEN, CDR2 SYDVKM. CDR3 length: 15 residues. The DNA for the CDR3 is TGTGCCAGCAGCTCACCGATCGGGTCCCCCTACGAGCAGTACTTC. Protein: CASSSPIGSPYEQYF.

V and J are TRBV5-6 and TRBJ2-3, with D unresolved. Trimming stripped 2 bases from V and 5 bases from J, with 18 bases between. The CDR3 runs to 16 residues. The V gene's germline CDR1 is SGHDT and CDR2 YYEEEE. The DNA for the CDR3 is TGTGCCAGCAGCTTTGGTAGACTGCCCCACCAAGATACGCAGTATTTT. Its translation is CASSFGRLPHQDTQYF.

The CDR3 bases are TGTGCCAGCAGTCCCTCACCGGGGTTCTCCTACGAGCAGTACTTC. It specifies CASSPSPGFSYEQYF. The rearrangement uses TRBV6-5 and TRBJ2-7, with TRBD2 as a possible D gene (5 bases). The CDR3 spans 15 residues. Germline-derived CDR1 and CDR2 are MNHEY and SVGAGI. Trimming shortened V by 5 bases and J by 0 bases, and 14 bases separated the two germline ends.